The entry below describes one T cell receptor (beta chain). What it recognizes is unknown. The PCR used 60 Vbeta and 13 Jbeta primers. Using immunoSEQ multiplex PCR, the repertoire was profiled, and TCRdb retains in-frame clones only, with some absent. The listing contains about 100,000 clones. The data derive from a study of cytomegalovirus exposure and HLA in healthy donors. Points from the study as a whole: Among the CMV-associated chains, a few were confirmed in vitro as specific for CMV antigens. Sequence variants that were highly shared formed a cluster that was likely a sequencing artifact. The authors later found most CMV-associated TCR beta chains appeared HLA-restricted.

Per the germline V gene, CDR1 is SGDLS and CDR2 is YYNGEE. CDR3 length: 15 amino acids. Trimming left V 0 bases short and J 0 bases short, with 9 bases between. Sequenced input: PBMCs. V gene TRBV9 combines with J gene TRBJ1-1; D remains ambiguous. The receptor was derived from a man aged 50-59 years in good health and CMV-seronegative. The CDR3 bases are TGTGCCAGCAGCGTAGATCCCGGGATGAACACTGAAGCTTTCTTT. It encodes CASSVDPGMNTEAFF.